These T cell receptor beta chains were read from a single sample in a study of T cells in Graves' hyperthyroidism and ophthalmopathy. TCRdb reanalysed the multiplex PCR reads using MiXCR and keeps one entry per CDR3 protein. In the table there are approximately 400,000 distinct CDR3 sequences, 19% of which are singletons. The sequenced material came from blood. The receptor source for this set is a woman between 18 and 30 years old with Graves' hyperthyroidism. The CDR3 runs from the conserved cysteine through the conserved F or W. D genes are given only for firm matches. Size tells how often a clone was seen (once, few, many) or the class of an expanded clone, and some rows leave it out.

J: TRBJ2-7; V: TRBV30; D: TRBD1; size: many; DNA: TGTGCCTGGAGTCCCGGGACAGCGAGCTACGAGCAGTACTTC; CDR3: CAWSPGTASYEQYF
J: TRBJ1-2; V: TRBV2; D: TRBD1; size: many; DNA: TGTGCCAGCAGCGGGACAGGGAGGGACTATGGCTACACCTTC; CDR3: CASSGTGRDYGYTF
J: TRBJ2-5; V: TRBV20-1; D: NA; size: many; DNA: TGCAGTGCTAGAGGCAAGCAAGAGACCCAGTACTTC; CDR3: CSARGKQETQYF
J: TRBJ1-1; V: TRBV20-1; D: NA; size: many; DNA: TGCAGTGCTAGATCCTCGGGGAACACTGAAGCTTTCTTT; CDR3: CSARSSGNTEAFF
J: TRBJ1-5; V: TRBV11-1; D: TRBD1; size: NA; DNA: TGTGCCAGCAGCTCCGGGACAGGGTTATCGGGTCAGCCCCAGCATTTT; CDR3: CASSSGTGLSGQPQHF
J: TRBJ2-7; V: TRBV7-9; D: TRBD2; size: many; DNA: TGTGCCAGCAGCCCTACGGGGGGGATTACCTACGAGCAGTACTTC; CDR3: CASSPTGGITYEQYF
J: TRBJ2-2; V: TRBV18; D: NA; size: NA; DNA: TGTGCCAGCTCACCACCGAAAGGATCCACCGGGGAGCTGTTTTTT; CDR3: CASSPPKGSTGELFF
J: TRBJ2-7; V: TRBV6-2/TRBV6-3; D: TRBD2; size: many; DNA: TGTGCCAGCAACCGGGGGGGCCACGAGCAGTACTTC; CDR3: CASNRGGHEQYF
J: TRBJ1-2; V: TRBV12-5; D: NA; size: many; DNA: TGTGCTAGTGGCTCTCAGACAGACTATGGCTACACCTTC; CDR3: CASGSQTDYGYTF
J: TRBJ2-7; V: TRBV3-1; D: NA; size: many; DNA: TGTGCCAGCAGCCAAGGAGACGGATCCTACGAGCAGTACTTC; CDR3: CASSQGDGSYEQYF
J: TRBJ2-5; V: TRBV6-1; D: TRBD2; size: NA; DNA: TGTGCCAGTAGACTAGCGGGGACGTACCAAGAGACCCAGTACTTC; CDR3: CASRLAGTYQETQYF
J: TRBJ2-5; V: TRBV20-1; D: TRBD2; size: NA; DNA: TGCAGTGCTACCGGACTAGCGGGAGTGGAGACCCAGTACTTC; CDR3: CSATGLAGVETQYF
J: TRBJ2-5; V: TRBV6-1; D: TRBD2; size: NA; DNA: TGTGCCAGCAGGGCGACTAGCGGGAAGGAAGAGACCCAGTACTTC; CDR3: CASRATSGKEETQYF
J: TRBJ1-1; V: TRBV6-5; D: NA; size: many; DNA: TGTGCCAGCCGCCGAGGGAACACTGAAGCTTTCTTT; CDR3: CASRRGNTEAFF
J: TRBJ2-7; V: TRBV12-3/TRBV12-4; D: NA; size: once; DNA: TGTGCCAGCAGTTTAGCCGTTGCCTACGAGCAGTACTTC; CDR3: CASSLAVAYEQYF
J: TRBJ2-7; V: TRBV5-1; D: NA; size: many; DNA: TGCGCCAGCAGCTTGAGAAGGGTCGACGAGCAGTACTTC; CDR3: CASSLRRVDEQYF
J: TRBJ2-6; V: TRBV20-1; D: TRBD1; size: many; DNA: TGCAGTGCTAGTTTGGACAGGGACGCACTCTCTGGGGCCAACGTCCTGACTTTC; CDR3: CSASLDRDALSGANVLTF
J: TRBJ2-7; V: TRBV12-3/TRBV12-4; D: TRBD2; size: many; DNA: TGTGCCAGCAGCCGAGAGCGGGGGAACTACGAGCAGTACTTC; CDR3: CASSRERGNYEQYF
J: TRBJ2-7; V: TRBV6-1; D: TRBD1; size: NA; DNA: TGTGCCAGCGGCCTCCGGGACAGGAGCTCCTACGAGCAGTACTTC; CDR3: CASGLRDRSSYEQYF
J: TRBJ2-7; V: TRBV7-9; D: TRBD2; size: many; DNA: TGTGCCAGCAGCTGGACTAGCGGGGCGACCTACGAGCAGTACTTC; CDR3: CASSWTSGATYEQYF
J: TRBJ2-5; V: TRBV7-8; D: NA; size: many; DNA: TGTGCCAGCAGCCCTCCGGGCTCATTCGAAGAGACCCAGTACTTC; CDR3: CASSPPGSFEETQYF
J: TRBJ2-7; V: TRBV6-1; D: NA; size: NA; DNA: TGTGCCAGCAGTGTCCCTGGGGGTCACGAGCAGTACTTC; CDR3: CASSVPGGHEQYF
J: TRBJ1-5; V: TRBV10-2; D: NA; size: many; DNA: TGCGCCAGCAGTGAGTCGAGGAGCCCAGACCCTCAGCATTTT; CDR3: CASSESRSPDPQHF
J: TRBJ2-7; V: TRBV20-1; D: NA; size: NA; DNA: TGCAGTGCTAGAGATTCACGGGGTTTCTACGAGCAGTACTTC; CDR3: CSARDSRGFYEQYF
J: TRBJ1-1; V: TRBV12-3/TRBV12-4; D: NA; size: NA; DNA: TGTGCCAGCAGTCCCTCCGGCGAACGGGGTGAAGCTTTCTTT; CDR3: CASSPSGERGEAFF